The rows below give T cell receptor beta chains drawn from one sample of a study of blood T cell repertoires in COVID-19. Assay: immunoSEQ multiplex PCR; the TCRdb copy retains only in-frame clones and omits some. The sample holds under 200,000 clones, 86% seen once. Material: peripheral blood. The receptor set was obtained from a woman at least 80 years old in a cohort sampled during active or convalescent COVID-19. Each CDR3 is given with its conserved first and last residue. The order of the fields is V gene, J gene, clone size, D gene, CDR3 DNA, CDR3 protein. A D gene is named only where the DNA matches it firmly. Expanded clones are given a class, and other clones once, few, many or no size at all.

TRBV5-1,TRBJ1-3,-,TRBD1,TGCGCCAGCAGCACTCAGGGGGCGAACACCATATATTTT,CASSTQGANTIYF
TRBV6-6,TRBJ2-1,-,-,TGTGCCAGCAGTTACCTAGCGATCCTCTACAATGAGCAGTTCTTC,CASSYLAILYNEQFF
TRBV7-8,TRBJ2-1,-,TRBD2,TGTGCCAGCAGCGTATTAGCGGGAGGGAAATACAATGAGCAGTTCTTC,CASSVLAGGKYNEQFF
TRBV4-3,TRBJ1-1,-,-,TGCGCCAGCAGCCGAGCGGGGAACACTGAAGCTTTCTTT,CASSRAGNTEAFF
TRBV5-1,TRBJ2-7,-,-,TGCGCCAGCAGCTTGGAGGGGCGTTCCTACGAGCAGTACTTC,CASSLEGRSYEQYF
TRBV9,TRBJ2-3,-,TRBD2,TGTGCCAGCCAACACCGGAGATGGCTAGCGGGGGGGCCCCTGTACTCAGATACGCAGTATTTT,CASQHRRWLAGGPLYSDTQYF
TRBV18,TRBJ1-4,once,-,TGTGCCAGCTCGGACACCGGGGGGCACAACGAAAAACTGTTTTTT,CASSDTGGHNEKLFF
TRBV5-6,TRBJ2-1,-,TRBD2,TGTGCCAGCAGCTGGGGACTAGCCGTGAGGGATGAGCAGTTCTTC,CASSWGLAVRDEQFF
TRBV7-2,TRBJ1-2,-,-,TGTGCCAGCAGCTTAAAAGTACAGAGACCTAACTATGGCTACACCTTC,CASSLKVQRPNYGYTF
TRBV11-2,TRBJ2-3,-,-,TGTGCCAGCAGCTTAGCACGGGAGACTAGCACAGATACGCAGTATTTT,CASSLARETSTDTQYF
TRBV5-1,TRBJ2-1,-,TRBD2,TGCGCCAGTTACCCGACTAGCGGCTACAATGAGCAGTTCTTC,CASYPTSGYNEQFF
TRBV25-1,TRBJ1-3,-,-,TGTGCCAGCAGTTTCCGGGACTCTGGAAACACCATATATTTT,CASSFRDSGNTIYF
TRBV11-3,TRBJ2-1,-,TRBD2,TGTGCCAGCAGCTCCGAAGGCGGGGGGTCCTACAATGAGCAGTTCTTC,CASSSEGGGSYNEQFF
TRBV5-1,TRBJ1-1,once,-,TGCGCCAGCAGAATGGACATCATTGCCGAAGCTTTCTTT,CASRMDIIAEAFF
TRBV29-1,TRBJ2-5,once,-,TGCAGCGTTGAAGATCAACTAGCCGACGAGACCCAGTACTTC,CSVEDQLADETQYF
TRBV9,TRBJ1-2,-,TRBD1,TGTGCCAGCAGCGTACTGTTAGGGGGCGAAGGCTACACCTTC,CASSVLLGGEGYTF
TRBV4-1,TRBJ2-3,-,TRBD2,TGCGCCAGCAGTCCTCAGTTAGCGGGAGGGTTCGATACGCAGTATTTT,CASSPQLAGGFDTQYF
TRBV7-2,TRBJ1-3,-,TRBD1,TGTGCCAGCAGCCAAACTGACAGGGGCAGAAACACCATATATTTT,CASSQTDRGRNTIYF
TRBV5-1,TRBJ2-5,-,TRBD2,TGCGCCAGCAGCTTGGAAGCCCCTAGCGGGAGGGGAGAGACCCAGTACTTC,CASSLEAPSGRGETQYF
TRBV30,TRBJ2-3,-,-,TGTGCCTGGAGTCGACAGACAGATACGCAGTATTTT,CAWSRQTDTQYF
TRBV5-6,TRBJ1-5,-,TRBD1,TGTGCCAGCAGCTTGTACGCGGGACAGGGTATTCAGCCCCAGCATTTT,CASSLYAGQGIQPQHF
TRBV30,TRBJ1-1,once,-,TGTGCCTGGAGTCGGGACATCCTCACCATCCAAGCTTTCTTT,CAWSRDILTIQAFF
TRBV4-3,TRBJ1-4,-,-,TGCGCCAGCAGCCGAGGGACTACTAATGAAAAACTGTTTTTT,CASSRGTTNEKLFF
TRBV4-1,TRBJ1-4,-,-,TGCGCCAGCAGCCAAGATACGAGGGCCGGGGGAGATGAAAAACTGTTTTTT,CASSQDTRAGGDEKLFF
TRBV9,TRBJ2-1,-,-,TGTGCCAGCAGCGTAGATACATATGAGCAGTTCTTC,CASSVDTYEQFF
TRBV29-1,TRBJ2-4,-,TRBD1,TGCAGCGTTACAGGGGCGAGATTAGCCAAAAACATTCAGTACTTC,CSVTGARLAKNIQYF
TRBV24-1,TRBJ1-5,-,-,TGTGCCACCAGTGATTCAGGGAAACACAATCAGCCCCAGCATTTT,CATSDSGKHNQPQHF
TRBV19,TRBJ1-1,-,TRBD1,TGTGCCAGTAGTCCTAGGACAGGGCTGAACACTGAAGCTTTCTTT,CASSPRTGLNTEAFF